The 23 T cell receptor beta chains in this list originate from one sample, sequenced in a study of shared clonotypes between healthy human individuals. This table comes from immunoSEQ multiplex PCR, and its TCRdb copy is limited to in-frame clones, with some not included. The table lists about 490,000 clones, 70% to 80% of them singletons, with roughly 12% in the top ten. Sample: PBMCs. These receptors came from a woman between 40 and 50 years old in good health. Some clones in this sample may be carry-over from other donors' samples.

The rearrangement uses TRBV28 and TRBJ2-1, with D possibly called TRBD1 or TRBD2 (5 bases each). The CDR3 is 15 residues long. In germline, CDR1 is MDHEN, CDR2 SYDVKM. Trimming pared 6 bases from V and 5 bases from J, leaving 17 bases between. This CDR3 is CASSPGSEGDNEQFF. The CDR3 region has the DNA TGTGCCAGCAGCCCGGGGTCAGAAGGGGACAATGAGCAGTTCTTC. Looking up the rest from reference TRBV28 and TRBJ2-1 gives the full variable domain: DVKVTQSSRYLVKRTGEKVFLECVQDMDHENMFWYRQDPGLGLRLIYFSYDVKMKEKGDIPEGYSVSREKKERFSLILESASTNQTSMYLCASSPGSEGDNEQFFGPGTRLTVL.

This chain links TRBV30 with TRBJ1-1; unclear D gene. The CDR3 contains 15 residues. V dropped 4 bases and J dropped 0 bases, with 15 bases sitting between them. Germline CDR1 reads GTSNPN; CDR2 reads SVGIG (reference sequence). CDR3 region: CAWIWVREMNTEAFF. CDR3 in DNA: TGTGCCTGGATTTGGGTCAGAGAAATGAACACTGAAGCTTTCTTT. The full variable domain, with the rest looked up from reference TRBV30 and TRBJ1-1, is SQTIHQWPATLVQPVGSPLSLECTVEGTSNPNLYWYRQAAGRGLQLLFYSVGIGQISSEVPQNLSASRPQDRQFILSSKKLLLSDSGFYLCAWIWVREMNTEAFFGQGTRLTVV.

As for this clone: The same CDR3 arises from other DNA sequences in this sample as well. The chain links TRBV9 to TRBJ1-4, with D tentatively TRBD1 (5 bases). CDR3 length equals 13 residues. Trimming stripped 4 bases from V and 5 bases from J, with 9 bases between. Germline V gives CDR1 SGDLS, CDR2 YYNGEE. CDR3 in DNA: TGTGCCAGCAGCAGGGGACCGAATGAAAAACTGTTTTTT. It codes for CASSRGPNEKLFF.

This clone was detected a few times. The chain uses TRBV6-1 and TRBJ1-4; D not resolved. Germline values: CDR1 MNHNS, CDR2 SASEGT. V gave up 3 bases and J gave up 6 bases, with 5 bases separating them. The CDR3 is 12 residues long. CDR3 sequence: CASSDFHEKLFF. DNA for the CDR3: TGTGCCAGCAGTGACTTTCATGAAAAACTGTTTTTT.

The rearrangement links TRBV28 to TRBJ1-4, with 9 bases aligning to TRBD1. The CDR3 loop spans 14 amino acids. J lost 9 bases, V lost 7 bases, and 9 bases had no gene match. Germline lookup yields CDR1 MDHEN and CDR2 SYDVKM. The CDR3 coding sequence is TGTGCCAGCAAATGGGACAGGGTGGCGCAAAAACTGTTTTTT. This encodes CASKWDRVAQKLFF.

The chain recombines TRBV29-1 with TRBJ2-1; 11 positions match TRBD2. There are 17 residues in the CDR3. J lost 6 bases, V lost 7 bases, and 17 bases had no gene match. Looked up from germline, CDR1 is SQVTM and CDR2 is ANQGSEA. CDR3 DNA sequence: TGCAGCGCTTTATCTGGTACTAGCGGGAGAAGGAGCAATGAGCAGTTCTTC. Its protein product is CSALSGTSGRRSNEQFF.

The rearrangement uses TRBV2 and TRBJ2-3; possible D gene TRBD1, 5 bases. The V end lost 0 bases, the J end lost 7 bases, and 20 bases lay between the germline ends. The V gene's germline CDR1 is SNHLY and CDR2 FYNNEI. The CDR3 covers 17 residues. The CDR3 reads CASSEALGPGLVNTQYF. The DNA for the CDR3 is TGTGCCAGCAGTGAAGCGCTTGGACCAGGGTTAGTCAATACGCAGTATTTT.

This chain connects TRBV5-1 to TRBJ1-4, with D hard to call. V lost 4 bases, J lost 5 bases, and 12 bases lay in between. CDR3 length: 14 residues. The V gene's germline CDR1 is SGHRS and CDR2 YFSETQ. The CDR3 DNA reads TGCGCCAGCAGCGCCGAAGGGCCCAATGAAAAACTGTTTTTT. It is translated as CASSAEGPNEKLFF. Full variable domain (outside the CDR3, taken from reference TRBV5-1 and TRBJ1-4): KAGVTQTPRYLIKTRGQQVTLSCSPISGHRSVSWYQQTPGQGLQFLFEYFSETQRNKGNFPGRFSGRQFSNSRSEMNVSTLELGDSALYLCASSAEGPNEKLFFGSGTQLSVL.

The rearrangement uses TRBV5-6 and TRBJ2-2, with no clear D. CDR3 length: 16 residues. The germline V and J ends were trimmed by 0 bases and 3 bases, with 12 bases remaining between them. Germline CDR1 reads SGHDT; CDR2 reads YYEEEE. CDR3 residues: CASSLVEFGDTGELFF. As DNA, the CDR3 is TGTGCCAGCAGCTTGGTTGAGTTTGGGGACACCGGGGAGCTGTTTTTT.

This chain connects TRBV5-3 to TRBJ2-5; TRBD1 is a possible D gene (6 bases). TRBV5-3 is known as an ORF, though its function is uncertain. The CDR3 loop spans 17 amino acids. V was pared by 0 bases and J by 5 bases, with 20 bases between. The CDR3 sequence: CARSLELAGAGRETQYF. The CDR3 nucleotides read TGTGCCAGAAGCTTGGAGTTAGCAGGGGCGGGTCGGGAGACCCAGTACTTC.

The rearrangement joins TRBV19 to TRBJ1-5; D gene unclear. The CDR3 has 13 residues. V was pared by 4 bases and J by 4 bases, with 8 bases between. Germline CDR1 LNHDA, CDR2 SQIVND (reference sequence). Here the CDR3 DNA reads TGTGCCAGTAGTACCGAGGGTAATCAGCCCCAGCATTTT. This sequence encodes CASSTEGNQPQHF.

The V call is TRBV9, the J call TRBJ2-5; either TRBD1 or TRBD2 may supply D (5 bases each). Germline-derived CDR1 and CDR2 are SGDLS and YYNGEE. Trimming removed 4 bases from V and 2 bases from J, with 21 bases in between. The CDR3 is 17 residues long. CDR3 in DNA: TGTGCCAGCAGCAAGACCTGGGACCTTACTATACAAGAGACCCAGTACTTC. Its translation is CASSKTWDLTIQETQYF.

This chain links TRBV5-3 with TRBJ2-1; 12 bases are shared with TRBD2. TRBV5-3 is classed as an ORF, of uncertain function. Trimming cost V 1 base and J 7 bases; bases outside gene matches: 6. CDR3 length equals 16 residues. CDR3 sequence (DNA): TGTGCCAGAAGCTTGTTAAGGACTAGCGGGACTAATGAGCAGTTCTTC. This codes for CARSLLRTSGTNEQFF.

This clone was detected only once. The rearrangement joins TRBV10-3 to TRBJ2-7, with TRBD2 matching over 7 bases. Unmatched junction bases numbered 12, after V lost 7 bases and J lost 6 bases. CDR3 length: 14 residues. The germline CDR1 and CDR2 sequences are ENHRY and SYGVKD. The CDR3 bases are TGTGCCATCACAAGTTTGGCGGGAGAGGGCGAGCAGTACTTC. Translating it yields CAITSLAGEGEQYF.

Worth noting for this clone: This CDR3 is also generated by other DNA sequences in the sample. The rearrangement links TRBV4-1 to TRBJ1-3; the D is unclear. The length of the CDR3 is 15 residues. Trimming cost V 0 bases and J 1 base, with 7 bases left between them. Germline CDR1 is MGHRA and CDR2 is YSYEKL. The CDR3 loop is CASSQDGVSGNTIYF. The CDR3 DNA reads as TGCGCCAGCAGCCAAGATGGGGTTTCTGGAAACACCATATATTTT.

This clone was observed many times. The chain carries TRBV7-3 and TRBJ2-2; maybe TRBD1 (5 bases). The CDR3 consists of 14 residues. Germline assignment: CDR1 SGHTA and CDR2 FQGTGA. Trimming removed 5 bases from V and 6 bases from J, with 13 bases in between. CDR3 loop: CASSRAGNPGELFF. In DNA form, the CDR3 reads TGTGCCAGCAGCCGAGCAGGGAATCCCGGGGAGCTGTTTTTT. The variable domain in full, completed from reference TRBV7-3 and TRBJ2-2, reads GAGVSQTPSNKVTEKGKYVELRCDPISGHTALYWYRQSLGQGPEFLIYFQGTGAADDSGLPNDRFFAVRPEGSVSTLKIQRTERGDSAVYLCASSRAGNPGELFFGEGSRLTVL.

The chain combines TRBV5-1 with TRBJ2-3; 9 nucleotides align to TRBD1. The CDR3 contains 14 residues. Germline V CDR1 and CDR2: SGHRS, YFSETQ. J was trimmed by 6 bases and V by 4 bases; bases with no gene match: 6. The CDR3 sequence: CASSTGDRADTQYF. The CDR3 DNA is TGCGCCAGCAGCACCGGGGACAGGGCTGATACGCAGTATTTT.

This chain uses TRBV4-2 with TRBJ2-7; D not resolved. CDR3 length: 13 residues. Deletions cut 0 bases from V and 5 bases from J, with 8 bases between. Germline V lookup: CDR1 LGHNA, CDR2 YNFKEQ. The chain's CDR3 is CASSQDLGHEQYF. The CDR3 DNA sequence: TGTGCCAGCAGCCAAGATCTTGGGCACGAGCAGTACTTC.

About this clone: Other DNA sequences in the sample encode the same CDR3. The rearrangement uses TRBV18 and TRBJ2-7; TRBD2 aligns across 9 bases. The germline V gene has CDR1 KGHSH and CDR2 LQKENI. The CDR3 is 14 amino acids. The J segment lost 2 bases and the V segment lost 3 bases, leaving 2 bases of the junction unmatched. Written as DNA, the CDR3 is TGTGCCAGCTCACCGGGACTAGCCACCTACGAGCAGTACTTC. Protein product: CASSPGLATYEQYF.

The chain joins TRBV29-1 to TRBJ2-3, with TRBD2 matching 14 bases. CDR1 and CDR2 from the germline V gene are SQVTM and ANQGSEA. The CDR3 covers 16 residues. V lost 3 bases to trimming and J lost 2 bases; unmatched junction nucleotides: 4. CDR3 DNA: TGCAGCGTTGACGGGACTAGCGGGAGTATCACAGATACGCAGTATTTT. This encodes CSVDGTSGSITDTQYF.

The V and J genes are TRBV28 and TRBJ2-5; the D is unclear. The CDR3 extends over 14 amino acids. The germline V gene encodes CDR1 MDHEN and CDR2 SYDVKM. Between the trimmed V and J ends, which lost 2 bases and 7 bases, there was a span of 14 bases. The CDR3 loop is CASSLPLGKGTQYF. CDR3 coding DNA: TGTGCCAGCAGTTTACCCCTCGGTAAAGGGACCCAGTACTTC.

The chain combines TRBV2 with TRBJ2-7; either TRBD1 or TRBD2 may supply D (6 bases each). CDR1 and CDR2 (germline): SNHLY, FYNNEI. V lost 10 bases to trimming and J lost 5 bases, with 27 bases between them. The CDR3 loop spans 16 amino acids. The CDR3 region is CATHGGRAVRVHEQYF. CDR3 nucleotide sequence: TGTGCCACCCACGGGGGCCGAGCGGTAAGGGTCCACGAGCAGTACTTC.

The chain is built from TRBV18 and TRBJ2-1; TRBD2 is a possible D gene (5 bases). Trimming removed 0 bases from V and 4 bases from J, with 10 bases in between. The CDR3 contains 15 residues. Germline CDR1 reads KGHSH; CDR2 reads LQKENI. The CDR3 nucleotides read TGTGCCAGCTCACCACCCGGGGTCAAGTACAATGAGCAGTTCTTC. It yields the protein CASSPPGVKYNEQFF.